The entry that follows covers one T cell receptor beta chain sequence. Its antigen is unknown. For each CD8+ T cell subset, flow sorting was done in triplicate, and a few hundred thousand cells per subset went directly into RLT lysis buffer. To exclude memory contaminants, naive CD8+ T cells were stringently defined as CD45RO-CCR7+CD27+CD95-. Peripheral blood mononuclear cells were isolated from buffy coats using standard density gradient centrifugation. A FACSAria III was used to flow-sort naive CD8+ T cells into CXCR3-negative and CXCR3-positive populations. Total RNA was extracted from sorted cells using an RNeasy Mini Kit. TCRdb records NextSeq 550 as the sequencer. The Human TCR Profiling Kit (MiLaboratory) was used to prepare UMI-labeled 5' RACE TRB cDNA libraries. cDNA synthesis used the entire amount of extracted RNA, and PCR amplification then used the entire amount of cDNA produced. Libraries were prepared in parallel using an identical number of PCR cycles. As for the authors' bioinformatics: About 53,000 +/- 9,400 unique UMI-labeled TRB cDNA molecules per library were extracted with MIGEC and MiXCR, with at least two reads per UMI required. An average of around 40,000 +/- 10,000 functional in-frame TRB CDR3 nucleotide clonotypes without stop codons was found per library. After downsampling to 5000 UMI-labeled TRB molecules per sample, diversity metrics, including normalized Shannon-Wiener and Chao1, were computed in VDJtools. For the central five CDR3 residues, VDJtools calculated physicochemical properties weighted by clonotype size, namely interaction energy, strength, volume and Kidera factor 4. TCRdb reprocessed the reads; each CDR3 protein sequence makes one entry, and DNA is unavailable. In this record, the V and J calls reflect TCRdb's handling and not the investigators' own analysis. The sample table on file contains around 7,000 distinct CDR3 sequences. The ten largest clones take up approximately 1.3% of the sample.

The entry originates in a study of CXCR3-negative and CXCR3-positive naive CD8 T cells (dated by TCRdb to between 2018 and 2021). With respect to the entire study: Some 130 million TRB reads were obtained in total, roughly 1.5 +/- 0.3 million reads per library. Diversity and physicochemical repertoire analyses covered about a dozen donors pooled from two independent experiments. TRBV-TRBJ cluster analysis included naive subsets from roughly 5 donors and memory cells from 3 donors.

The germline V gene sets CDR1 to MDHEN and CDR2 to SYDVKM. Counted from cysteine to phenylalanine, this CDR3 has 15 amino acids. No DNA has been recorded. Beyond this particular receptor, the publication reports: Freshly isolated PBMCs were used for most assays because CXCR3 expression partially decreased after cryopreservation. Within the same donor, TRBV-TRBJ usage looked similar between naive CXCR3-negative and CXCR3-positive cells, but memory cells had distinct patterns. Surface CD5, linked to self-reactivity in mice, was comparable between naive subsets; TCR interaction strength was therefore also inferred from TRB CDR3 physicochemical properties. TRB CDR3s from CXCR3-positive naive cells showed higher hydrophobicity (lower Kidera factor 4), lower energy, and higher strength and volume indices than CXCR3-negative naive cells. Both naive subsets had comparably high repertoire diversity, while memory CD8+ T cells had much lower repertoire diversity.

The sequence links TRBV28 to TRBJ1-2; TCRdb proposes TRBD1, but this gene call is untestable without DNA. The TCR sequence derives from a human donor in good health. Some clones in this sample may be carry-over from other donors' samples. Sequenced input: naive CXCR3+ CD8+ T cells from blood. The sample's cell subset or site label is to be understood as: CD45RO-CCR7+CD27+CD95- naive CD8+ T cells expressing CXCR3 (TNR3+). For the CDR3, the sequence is CASSLSHGLLYGYTF.